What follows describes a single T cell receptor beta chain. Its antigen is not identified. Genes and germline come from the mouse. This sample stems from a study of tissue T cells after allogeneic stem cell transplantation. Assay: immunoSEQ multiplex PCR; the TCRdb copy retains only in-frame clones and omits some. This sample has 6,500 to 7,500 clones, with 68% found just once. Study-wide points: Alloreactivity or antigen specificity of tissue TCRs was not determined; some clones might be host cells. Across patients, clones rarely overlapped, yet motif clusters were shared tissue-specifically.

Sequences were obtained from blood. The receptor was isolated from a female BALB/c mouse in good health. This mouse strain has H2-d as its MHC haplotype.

The CDR3 protein is CASGDAWGGNYAEQFF. The CDR3 DNA, read in part, is TGTGCCAGCGGTGATGCCTGGGGGGGTAACTATGCTGAGCAGTTC. The J gene is TRBJ2-1, the V gene TRBV13-2, with TRBD2 matching 9 bases. The sequence runs out 1 residue before the end of the CDR3; the remainder is reconstructed from the germline J gene. Germline V gene sequence: CDR1 NNHNN, CDR2 SYGAGS (reference sequence). Trimming cost V 0 bases and J 0 bases; bases outside gene matches: 1. There are 16 residues in the CDR3.